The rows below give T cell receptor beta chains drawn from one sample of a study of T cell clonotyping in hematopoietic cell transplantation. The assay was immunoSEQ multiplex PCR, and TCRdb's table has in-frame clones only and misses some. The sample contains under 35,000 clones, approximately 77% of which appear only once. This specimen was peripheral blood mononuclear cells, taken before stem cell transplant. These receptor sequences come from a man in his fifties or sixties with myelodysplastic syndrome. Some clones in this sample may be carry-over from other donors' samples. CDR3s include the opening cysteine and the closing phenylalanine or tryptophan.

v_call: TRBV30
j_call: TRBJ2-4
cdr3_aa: CAWSVNGLPYF

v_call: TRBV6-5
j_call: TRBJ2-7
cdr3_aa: CASSYSTSGNYYEQYF

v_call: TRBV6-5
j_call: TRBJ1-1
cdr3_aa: CASSYLLNTEAFF

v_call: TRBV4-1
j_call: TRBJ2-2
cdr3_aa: CASSHAGGRDTGELFF

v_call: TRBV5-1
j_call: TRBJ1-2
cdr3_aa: CASSADRTGWYGYTF

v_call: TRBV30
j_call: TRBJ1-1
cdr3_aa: CAWGSYAEAFF

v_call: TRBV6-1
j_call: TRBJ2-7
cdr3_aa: CASSEVPPFLYEQYF

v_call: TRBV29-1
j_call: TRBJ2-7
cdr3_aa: CSVIVYEQYF

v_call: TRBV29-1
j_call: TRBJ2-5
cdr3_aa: CSVGNLQETQYF

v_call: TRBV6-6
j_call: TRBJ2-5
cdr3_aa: CASSYSVRGETQYF

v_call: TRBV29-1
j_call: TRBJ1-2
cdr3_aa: CSVEDPFRRRWRTGELNYGYTF

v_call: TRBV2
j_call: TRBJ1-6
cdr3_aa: CASCPDREYNSPLHF

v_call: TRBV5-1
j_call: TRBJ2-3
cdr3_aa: CASSLGQGGDTQYF

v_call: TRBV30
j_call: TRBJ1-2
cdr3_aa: CAFNLDRIGRNYGYTF

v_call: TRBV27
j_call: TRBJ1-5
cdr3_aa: CASRPGTGYQPQHF

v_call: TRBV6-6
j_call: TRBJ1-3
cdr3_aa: CASRRDRGSDTIYF

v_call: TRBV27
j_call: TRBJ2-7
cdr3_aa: CASSWDRDSHEQYF

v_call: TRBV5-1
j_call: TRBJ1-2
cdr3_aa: CASSYEGKTGYTF

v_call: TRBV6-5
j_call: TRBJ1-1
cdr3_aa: CASRPWGNTEAFF

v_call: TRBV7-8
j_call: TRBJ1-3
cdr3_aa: CASSLAGGNTIYF

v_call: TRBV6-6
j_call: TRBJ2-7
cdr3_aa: CASSLGQGSEQYF

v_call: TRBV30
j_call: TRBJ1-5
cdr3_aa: CAWSASDVPQHF

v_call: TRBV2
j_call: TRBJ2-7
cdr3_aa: CASSATSSYSYEQYF

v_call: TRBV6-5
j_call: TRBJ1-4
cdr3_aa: CASSTQGSEKLFF

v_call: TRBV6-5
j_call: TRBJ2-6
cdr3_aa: CASSSGFGANVLTF

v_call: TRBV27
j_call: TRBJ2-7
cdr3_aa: CASSPGQGAYEQYF

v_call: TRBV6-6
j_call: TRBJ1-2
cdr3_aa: CASSYEGARREGYTF

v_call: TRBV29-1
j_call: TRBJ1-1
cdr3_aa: CSVTPQGAKLEAFF

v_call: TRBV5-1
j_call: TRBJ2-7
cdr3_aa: CASSVHPGTLYEQYF

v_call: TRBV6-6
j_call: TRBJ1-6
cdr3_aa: CASRTGAAWNSPLHF

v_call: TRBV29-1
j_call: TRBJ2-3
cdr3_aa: CSSSRAGGTDTQYF

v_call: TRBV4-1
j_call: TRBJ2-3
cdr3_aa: CASSQEIGSTDTQYF

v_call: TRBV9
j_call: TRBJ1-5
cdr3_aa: CASSAGQGALPQHF

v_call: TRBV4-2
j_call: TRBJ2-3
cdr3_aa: CASSHGTTSSTDTQYF

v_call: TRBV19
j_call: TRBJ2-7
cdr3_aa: CASSSRDTYEQYF

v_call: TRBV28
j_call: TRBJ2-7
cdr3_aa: CASSFLWDSGTGMSYEQYF

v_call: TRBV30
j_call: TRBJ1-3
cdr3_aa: CACAVSSGNTIYF

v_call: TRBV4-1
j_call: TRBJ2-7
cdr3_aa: CASSLIPGQGAYEQYF

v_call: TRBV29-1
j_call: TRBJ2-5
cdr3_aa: CSVLWGVETQYF

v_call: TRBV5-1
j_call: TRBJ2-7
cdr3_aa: CASSLVQGGLYEQYF

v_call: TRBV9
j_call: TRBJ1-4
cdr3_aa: CASSVGHSPNEKLFF

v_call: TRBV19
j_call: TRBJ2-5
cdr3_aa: CASSARQGALETQYF

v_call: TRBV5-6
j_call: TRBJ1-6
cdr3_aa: CASSLAQGTYNSPLHF

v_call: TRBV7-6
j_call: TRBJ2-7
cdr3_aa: CASSLDGTGKSYEQYF

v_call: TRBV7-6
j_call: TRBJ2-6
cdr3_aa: CASSPRPSSGANVLTF